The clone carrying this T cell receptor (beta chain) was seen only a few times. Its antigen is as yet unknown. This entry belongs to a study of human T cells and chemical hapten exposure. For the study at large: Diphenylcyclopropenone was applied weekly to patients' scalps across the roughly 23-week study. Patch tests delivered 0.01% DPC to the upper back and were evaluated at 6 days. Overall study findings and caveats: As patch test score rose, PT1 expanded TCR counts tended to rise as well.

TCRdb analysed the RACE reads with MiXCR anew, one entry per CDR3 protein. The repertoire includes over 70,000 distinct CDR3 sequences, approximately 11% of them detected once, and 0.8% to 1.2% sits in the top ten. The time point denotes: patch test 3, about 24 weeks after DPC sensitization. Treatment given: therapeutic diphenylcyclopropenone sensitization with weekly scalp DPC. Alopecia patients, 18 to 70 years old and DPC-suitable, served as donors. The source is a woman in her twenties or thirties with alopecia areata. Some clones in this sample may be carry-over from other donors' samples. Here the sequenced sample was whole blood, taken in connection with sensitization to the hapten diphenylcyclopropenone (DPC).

CDR3 bases: TGTGCCAGCGGGCGACAGGGGATTTATGATCAGCCCCAGCATTTT. This codes for CASGRQGIYDQPQHF. The gene calls are TRBV28 and TRBJ1-5; 8 bases match TRBD1. Germline V CDR1 and CDR2: MDHEN, SYDVKM. The CDR3 totals 15 residues. V lost 8 bases to trimming and J lost 5 bases; unmatched junction nucleotides: 11.